This TCR beta chain was captured in a study of beta chain features in type 1 diabetes. Study-wide context: Healthy donors, compared against patients, showed similar age, gender and cell yields. The study's findings and limits: For cells with high TCR expression, cDNA sequencing could yield over-representation. The naive, central memory and Treg TCRB repertoires of patients appeared to be more similar to one another than those of healthy donors. Patients with Type 1 diabetes showed moderately but significantly shorter TCRB CDR3s in all four CD4+ subsets.

Via the markers CD45RO/CCR7/CD25/CD127/CD95/CD27, stem cell-like memory, regulatory, central memory and naive CD4+ cells were sorted. Points on this clone: Antigen: not known.

V lost 4 bases to trimming and J lost 8 bases, with 14 bases between them. The germline V gene encodes CDR1 MNHEY and CDR2 SMNVEV (reference sequence). The CDR3 has 14 amino acids. Since all of the isolated RNA was reverse transcribed, expressed TCRB transcripts were what got sequenced. TCRdb keeps only in-frame clones here, not all; method: immunoSEQ multiplex PCR. The sample lists about 650,000 clones, 12% seen once, with around 0.12% in the top ten. The source is a man aged 25-45 years with type 1 diabetes. The sequenced sample consisted of naive CD4+ T cells from blood. This chain connects TRBV27 to TRBJ1-4, with D maybe TRBD1 (6 bases). CDR3 nucleotide sequence: TGTGCCAGCAGTTCCCAGGACAGCGGGGAAAAACTGTTTTTT. Its protein is CASSSQDSGEKLFF.